The 18 T cell receptor beta chains reported below all come from one sample, sequenced in a study of PD-1 blockade in mismatch repair-deficient tumors. Sequencing used immunoSEQ multiplex PCR; TCRdb keeps in-frame clones, though not all of them. The top ten clones hold approximately 14% of a sample with 60,000 to 70,000 clones, 88% of them seen once. Source: peripheral blood, taken 52 weeks after starting pembrolizumab. These receptors were obtained from an adult with mismatch repair-deficient cancer.

V is TRBV29-1 and J is TRBJ1-4; D unresolved. The ends were cut back, 6 bases at V and 4 bases at J, with 3 bases in the middle. CDR3 length: 10 residues. Germline lookup yields CDR1 SQVTM and CDR2 ANQGSEA. CDR3 sequence: CSVYNEKLFF. The CDR3 DNA reads TGCAGCGTGTATAATGAAAAACTGTTTTTT.

This clone was detected once. The V call is TRBV6-5, the J call TRBJ2-1; TRBD2 matches 7 bases. The CDR3 spans 16 residues. The J segment lost 4 bases and the V segment lost 0 bases, leaving 6 bases of the junction unmatched. Germline V gene data show CDR1 as MNHEY and CDR2 as SVGAGI. CDR3 nucleotide sequence: TGTGCCAGCAGTTACTCGGCGGGAGAAAGGTACAATGAGCAGTTCTTC. Its protein product is CASSYSAGERYNEQFF.

This clone was observed a few times. This rearrangement joins TRBV11-1 to TRBJ2-3, with D possibly TRBD1 on 5 matching bases. The CDR3 sequence is 18 residues long. Trimming removed 2 bases at V and 3 bases at J, with 21 bases between. Germline loops: CDR1 SGHAT, CDR2 FQDESV (reference sequence). CDR3 protein: CASSLITLQGLKTDTQYF. The CDR3 DNA reads TGTGCCAGCAGCTTAATTACTCTCCAGGGCCTGAAGACAGATACGCAGTATTTT.

The chain uses TRBV6-1 and TRBJ2-7; no definite D call. This CDR3 comprises 13 residues. The germline V gene encodes CDR1 MNHNS and CDR2 SASEGT. Between the trimmed V and J ends, which lost 2 bases and 3 bases, there was a span of 8 bases. CDR3: CASSESAGYEQYF. The CDR3 region has the DNA TGTGCCAGCAGTGAATCTGCTGGCTACGAGCAGTACTTC.

The chain uses TRBV30 and TRBJ2-3, with 7 positions matching TRBD1. Germline CDR1 is GTSNPN and CDR2 is SVGIG (reference sequence). CDR3 size: 12 residues. V lost 7 bases, J lost 2 bases, and 3 bases stayed unmatched. The CDR3 spells CAFDRDTDTQYF. The CDR3 bases are TGTGCCTTCGACAGGGACACAGATACGCAGTATTTT. The whole variable domain, remainder taken from reference TRBV30 and TRBJ2-3, is SQTIHQWPATLVQPVGSPLSLECTVEGTSNPNLYWYRQAAGRGLQLLFYSVGIGQISSEVPQNLSASRPQDRQFILSSKKLLLSDSGFYLCAFDRDTDTQYFGPGTRLTVL.

The chain joins TRBV9 to TRBJ2-3; D tentatively reads TRBD1 or TRBD2 (5 bases each). The CDR3 sequence is 15 residues long. From germline, CDR1 is SGDLS and CDR2 YYNGEE. V was trimmed by 0 bases and J by 6 bases, leaving 14 bases between them. CDR3 loop: CASSVVGTTWDTQYF. The CDR3 DNA reads TGTGCCAGCAGCGTAGTGGGGACCACGTGGGATACGCAGTATTTT. The full variable domain, with the rest looked up from reference TRBV9 and TRBJ2-3, is DSGVTQTPKHLITATGQRVTLRCSPRSGDLSVYWYQQSLDQGLQFLIQYYNGEERAKGNILERFSAQQFPDLHSELNLSSLELGDSALYFCASSVVGTTWDTQYFGPGTRLTVL.

The J gene is TRBJ2-5, the V gene TRBV5-4, with 7 bases that match TRBD2. The junction had 10 bases not matched to a gene; V was cut back by 4 bases and J by 4 bases. Germline V CDR1 and CDR2: SGHNT, YYREEE (reference sequence). There are 15 residues in the CDR3. The CDR3 protein is CASSPQLGEGETQYF. CDR3 nucleotide sequence: TGTGCCAGCAGCCCGCAGCTCGGGGAGGGAGAGACCCAGTACTTC.

The chain joins TRBV6-5 to TRBJ1-1; 7 bases map to TRBD1. V was clipped by 8 bases and J by 4 bases; unmatched bases: 7. Germline V lookup: CDR1 MNHEY, CDR2 SVGAGI. This CDR3 comprises 13 residues. This CDR3 reads CASALTGVTEAFF. CDR3 DNA: TGTGCCAGCGCATTAACAGGGGTCACTGAAGCTTTCTTT.

The V call is TRBV6-1, the J call TRBJ1-1; TRBD1 agrees at 8 bases. Germline V gene lookup returns CDR1 MNHNS and CDR2 SASEGT. This CDR3 comprises 14 residues. Trimming cost V 6 bases and J 1 base; bases outside gene matches: 4. The CDR3 DNA reads as TGTGCCAGCAGATTGACAGGGGCGAACACTGAAGCTTTCTTT. Protein: CASRLTGANTEAFF.

This chain links TRBV9 with TRBJ2-1; TRBD2 matches at 7 bases. The CDR3 sequence is 19 residues long. Unmatched junction bases numbered 18, after V lost 5 bases and J lost 1 base. Germline V gene sequence: CDR1 SGDLS, CDR2 YYNGEE. CDR3 in DNA: TGTGCCAGCAGGGATTTCGGCGGGAGAGAAATTATATCCTACAATGAGCAGTTCTTC. Translated, it gives CASRDFGGREIISYNEQFF.

This chain joins TRBV27 and TRBJ1-1, with D perhaps TRBD1 (6 bases). Per the germline V gene, CDR1 is MNHEY and CDR2 is SMNVEV (reference sequence). This CDR3 is 14 amino acids long. V was trimmed by 2 bases and J by 8 bases, leaving 15 bases between them. The CDR3 region has the DNA TGTGCCAGCAGTTTACAGGGGACGCTCCACGAAGCTTTCTTT. As protein: CASSLQGTLHEAFF.

This chain connects TRBV6-5 to TRBJ1-1; no definite D call. Germline loops: CDR1 MNHEY, CDR2 SVGAGI. This CDR3 region has 12 residues. V dropped 8 bases and J dropped 3 bases, with 10 bases sitting between them. The CDR3 spells CASAGSHTEAFF. The CDR3 DNA reads as TGTGCCAGCGCAGGAAGCCACACTGAAGCTTTCTTT.

The chain has TRBV6-5 and TRBJ2-3, with 7 bases identical to TRBD2. Unmatched junction bases numbered 10, after V lost 4 bases and J lost 6 bases. This CDR3 region has 15 residues. Looked up from germline, CDR1 is MNHEY and CDR2 is SVGAGI. For the CDR3, the DNA is TGTGCCAGCAGTTCACACGGGGGGTCAGGTGATACGCAGTATTTT. The encoded protein is CASSSHGGSGDTQYF.

This clone was seen only a few times. The rearrangement links TRBV11-2 to TRBJ1-2; no definite D call. V was cut by 5 bases and J by 4 bases, with 14 bases left in between. CDR3 length: 14 amino acids. Germline V gives CDR1 SGHAT, CDR2 FQNNGV. CDR3 sequence: CASSPNDAGYGYTF. The DNA for the CDR3 is TGTGCCAGCAGCCCGAACGACGCGGGCTATGGCTACACCTTC.

This clone qualifies as medium-sized. V gene TRBV5-1 combines with J gene TRBJ2-5; D gene ambiguous. The CDR3 spans 14 residues. Trimming cost V 1 base and J 5 bases, with 12 bases left between them. The germline CDR1 and CDR2 sequences are SGHRS and YFSETQ. The CDR3 protein is CASSLYGSWETQYF. In nucleotides, the CDR3 is TGCGCCAGCAGCTTGTACGGTTCGTGGGAGACCCAGTACTTC. Supplemented by reference TRBV5-1 and TRBJ2-5, the full variable domain reads KAGVTQTPRYLIKTRGQQVTLSCSPISGHRSVSWYQQTPGQGLQFLFEYFSETQRNKGNFPGRFSGRQFSNSRSEMNVSTLELGDSALYLCASSLYGSWETQYFGPGTRLLVL.

Only one count was recorded for this clone. The chain has TRBV5-8 and TRBJ2-5; maybe TRBD2 (5 bases). CDR1 and CDR2 (germline): SGHTS, YDEGEE. The CDR3 is 17 amino acids. Trimming stripped 1 base from V and 3 bases from J, with 19 bases between. CDR3 sequence (DNA): TGTGCCAGCAGCTTGAGGAGGTACTACAGCCTGAAAGAGACCCAGTACTTC. This translates into CASSLRRYYSLKETQYF.

The chain employs TRBV4-1 and TRBJ2-1, with 7 bases that match TRBD2. The germline CDR1 and CDR2 sequences are MGHRA and YSYEKL. Trimming at V came to 4 bases and at J to 4 bases, leaving 7 bases not matched to a gene. CDR3 length: 15 amino acids. The CDR3 coding sequence is TGCGCCAGCAGCCCCCGACTAGCATCATACAATGAGCAGTTCTTC. Amino acids: CASSPRLASYNEQFF.

The V gene is TRBV6-6, the J gene TRBJ2-1; 7 bases match TRBD1. V dropped 2 bases and J dropped 8; count of bases not matched to a gene: 9. The CDR3 loop spans 15 amino acids. Per germline, CDR1 MNHNY and CDR2 SVGAGI (reference sequence). Here the CDR3 DNA reads TGTGCCAGCAGTTACAAGAGACAGGGCAGGGATGAGCAGTTCTTC. Protein sequence: CASSYKRQGRDEQFF.